This entry lists 32 T cell receptor beta chains sequenced from one sample in a study of shared clonotypes between healthy human individuals. The protocol was immunoSEQ multiplex PCR, while the TCRdb copy is restricted to in-frame clones and leaves out a portion. This sample has hundreds of thousands of clones, with approximately 79% found just once. Sequenced: memory CD4+ T cells sorted from blood. Described subset: CD45RA-negative fraction. These receptors all come from a woman aged 25 to 39 in good health.

The chain has TRBV6-1 and TRBJ1-2, with 8 bases matching TRBD1. Germline V gene lookup returns CDR1 MNHNS and CDR2 SASEGT. The CDR3 loop spans 13 amino acids. With V trimmed by 4 bases and J by 3 bases, 1 base remained unmatched. As DNA, the CDR3 is TGTGCCAGCAGTGCGACAGGGGACTATGGCTACACCTTC. Translated: CASSATGDYGYTF.

This chain connects TRBV4-1 to TRBJ2-1; unclear D gene. CDR3 length: 16 residues. The germline V gene encodes CDR1 MGHRA and CDR2 YSYEKL. The ends were cut back, 0 bases at V and 1 base at J, with 10 bases in the middle. CDR3: CASSQEAARSYNEQFF. For the CDR3, the DNA is TGCGCCAGCAGCCAAGAGGCAGCGAGGTCCTACAATGAGCAGTTCTTC.

This clone was counted a few times. This chain uses TRBV6-1 with TRBJ1-4; unclear D gene. CDR3 length equals 14 residues. Trimming pared 3 bases from V and 8 bases from J, leaving 13 bases between. Germline CDR1 MNHNS, CDR2 SASEGT. This CDR3 reads CASSDVGIEEKLFF. As DNA, the CDR3 is TGTGCCAGCAGTGATGTAGGGATAGAAGAAAAACTGTTTTTT.

The chain links TRBV9 to TRBJ1-2; 8 bases agree with TRBD1. CDR3 size: 16 residues. J gave up 2 bases and V 2 bases, and 8 bases lay outside the gene matches. The germline V gene has CDR1 SGDLS and CDR2 YYNGEE. The DNA of the CDR3 is TGTGCCAGCAGCGTGGGGACAGGCAGAACGAACTATGGCTACACCTTC. Translating gives CASSVGTGRTNYGYTF.

The chain combines TRBV28 with TRBJ2-1, with 9 positions matching TRBD1. The CDR3 is 16 residues long. Germline values: CDR1 MDHEN, CDR2 SYDVKM. V shed 5 bases, J shed 11 bases, and the junction held 16 bases outside the gene matches. The CDR3 DNA follows: TGTGCCAGCAGTCACGCCGGGACAGGGACCCCAATGAAGCAGTTCTTC. Its protein product is CASSHAGTGTPMKQFF.

Here the CDR3 reads CASSHRDRGLGRRLETQYF. The CDR3 DNA is TGTGCCAGCAGTCATCGGGACAGGGGGCTTGGTCGTAGGTTGGAGACCCAGTACTTC. The V call is TRBV27, the J call TRBJ2-5; 12 positions agree with TRBD1. V shed 5 bases and J 5 bases; nucleotides not matched to a gene: 18. The V gene's germline CDR1 is MNHEY and CDR2 SMNVEV (reference sequence). CDR3 length: 19 residues.

This chain connects TRBV7-9 to TRBJ2-2; 10 bases map to TRBD2. Trimming at V came to 3 bases and at J to 4 bases, leaving 5 bases not matched to a gene. CDR3 length: 16 amino acids. CDR1 and CDR2 from the germline V gene are SEHNR and FQNEAQ (reference sequence). The CDR3 DNA sequence: TGTGCCAGCAGCTTGGCTAGCGGGAGTGGCACCGGGGAGCTGTTTTTT. It codes for CASSLASGSGTGELFF.

The rearrangement joins TRBV30 to TRBJ2-7; the match to TRBD1 covers 9 bases. CDR3 length: 14 residues. Germline loops: CDR1 GTSNPN, CDR2 SVGIG (reference sequence). Trimming at V came to 4 bases and at J to 2 bases, leaving 6 bases not matched to a gene. CDR3 sequence: CAWISRDRAYEQYF. The CDR3, as DNA: TGTGCCTGGATTTCGCGGGACAGGGCCTACGAGCAGTACTTC.

This chain uses TRBV7-8 with TRBJ1-1; the D gene is possibly TRBD1 (6 bases). Germline V gene data show CDR1 as SGHVS and CDR2 as FQNEAQ. The CDR3 is 15 amino acids. With 5 bases removed from V and 0 bases from J, the gap between germline ends came to 13 bases. CDR3 residues: CASSLGTSVNTEAFF. DNA of the CDR3: TGTGCCAGCAGCCTCGGGACAAGTGTGAACACTGAAGCTTTCTTT.

The chain uses TRBV4-1 and TRBJ1-2; a possible D gene is TRBD1 (6 bases). Trimming shortened V by 4 bases and J by 4 bases, and 22 bases separated the two germline ends. CDR1 is MGHRA, CDR2 YSYEKL, per germline. The CDR3 has 17 residues. CDR3 in amino acids: CASSLMTGTNDRYGYTF. CDR3 nucleotides: TGCGCCAGCAGCCTAATGACAGGCACTAATGATCGCTATGGCTACACCTTC.

V and J are TRBV19 and TRBJ2-7; TRBD2 agrees at 10 bases. Unmatched junction bases numbered 6, after V lost 4 bases and J lost 3 bases. Germline V lookup: CDR1 LNHDA, CDR2 SQIVND (reference sequence). The CDR3 spans 15 residues. The CDR3 coding sequence is TGTGCCAGTAGTAGACCTAGCGGGAGCATCTACGAGCAGTACTTC. It codes for CASSRPSGSIYEQYF.

The chain has TRBV7-6 and TRBJ1-2; D gene ambiguous. This CDR3 is 14 amino acids long. Germline assignment: CDR1 SGHVS and CDR2 FNYEAQ. The V and J ends lost 6 bases and 5 bases respectively, with 16 bases between them. The CDR3 DNA sequence: TGTGCCAGCAGTCCCCGCGGGGAAGGGTATGGCTACACCTTC. This codes for CASSPRGEGYGYTF.

V and J are TRBV20-1 and TRBJ1-1, with D unclear. Trimming cost V 4 bases and J 1 base, with 4 bases left between them. CDR1 is DFQATT and CDR2 is SNEGSKA in the germline V gene (reference sequence). This CDR3 has 11 amino acids. CDR3 coding DNA: TGCAGTGCTACTGCGAACACTGAAGCTTTCTTT. Amino acid sequence: CSATANTEAFF.

The rearrangement uses TRBV9 and TRBJ1-2, with TRBD1 matching over 11 bases. The CDR3 totals 16 residues. Germline V gene sequence: CDR1 SGDLS, CDR2 YYNGEE. Trimming at V came to 4 bases and at J to 4 bases, leaving 9 bases not matched to a gene. The CDR3 nucleotides are TGTGCCAGCAGCACTAATCAGGGACAGGGGGGCTATGGCTACACCTTC. Residues: CASSTNQGQGGYGYTF.

The chain uses TRBV21-1 and TRBJ2-6; TRBD2 was called by the table and not checked on the DNA. TRBV21-1 is a documented pseudogene. There are 20 residues in the CDR3. The CDR3 spells CASVQRFRGYEVTGANVLTF. The DNA of the CDR3 is TGTGCCAGCGTTCAACGTTTTCGAGGGTACGAGGTGACTGGGGCCAACGTCCTGACTTTC.

The V and J genes are TRBV27 and TRBJ2-1; TRBD2 might be the D (5 bases). This CDR3 region has 12 residues. Germline values: CDR1 MNHEY, CDR2 SMNVEV (reference sequence). V was clipped by 7 bases and J by 3 bases, with 7 bases between them. The CDR3 sequence is CASTGNYNEQFF. CDR3 bases: TGTGCCAGCACCGGGAACTACAATGAGCAGTTCTTC.

The V and J genes are TRBV5-4 and TRBJ1-2; 7 positions match TRBD1. Germline CDR1 and CDR2: SGHNT and YYREEE (reference sequence). V was clipped by 5 bases and J by 4 bases; unmatched bases: 14. The CDR3 consists of 16 residues. The CDR3 sequence is CASSPPGQGVSYGYTF. The DNA of the CDR3 is TGTGCCAGCAGTCCCCCAGGTCAGGGGGTAAGCTATGGCTACACCTTC.

This clone was counted only a few times. The chain combines TRBV6-1 with TRBJ1-4, with a weak D call TRBD1 (5 bases). The CDR3 runs 14 residues. V was shortened by 4 bases and J by 1 base, with 7 bases between the two germline ends. The V gene's germline CDR1 is MNHNS and CDR2 SASEGT. DNA of the CDR3: TGTGCCAGCAGTGCGGGGCAAACTAATGAAAAACTGTTTTTT. Its protein product is CASSAGQTNEKLFF.

A note on this clone: This CDR3 is also generated by other DNA sequences in the sample. The V and J genes are TRBV5-1 and TRBJ2-3; no firm D call. V was pared by 0 bases and J by 0 bases, with 11 bases between. In germline, CDR1 is SGHRS, CDR2 YFSETQ. The CDR3 is 16 residues long. The CDR3 region is CASSLGGAASTDTQYF. The CDR3 bases are TGCGCCAGCAGCTTGGGTGGCGCAGCTAGCACAGATACGCAGTATTTT.

CDR3 amino acids: CASSSGTGVYGYTF. Written as DNA, the CDR3 is TGTGCCAGCTCATCCGGGACAGGGGTCTATGGCTACACCTTC. J is TRBJ1-2 and V is TRBV18; TRBD1 agrees at 10 bases. The CDR3 runs to 14 residues. Germline values: CDR1 KGHSH, CDR2 LQKENI. Germline trimming cut 5 bases from V and 4 bases from J; bases unmatched to any gene: 4.

The V call is TRBV15, the J call TRBJ1-4; a weak D match, TRBD1 (5 bases). The CDR3 spans 15 residues. Germline CDR1 is LNHNV and CDR2 is YYDKDF (reference sequence). The V end lost 2 bases, the J end lost 8 bases, and 15 bases lay between the germline ends. This CDR3 is CATSRTAGWDEKLFF. For the CDR3, the DNA is TGTGCCACCAGCAGAACCGCAGGGTGGGACGAAAAACTGTTTTTT.

The chain uses TRBV19 and TRBJ1-5; D remains unclear. Germline loops: CDR1 LNHDA, CDR2 SQIVND (reference sequence). Trimming left V 9 bases short and J 4 bases short, with 10 bases between. The CDR3 runs 12 residues. The CDR3 spells CASAQVNQPQHF. CDR3 DNA sequence: TGTGCCAGCGCTCAGGTTAATCAGCCCCAGCATTTT.

The chain carries TRBV4-1 and TRBJ1-5; no definite D call. This CDR3 is built from 13 residues. The V gene's germline CDR1 is MGHRA and CDR2 YSYEKL. V lost 2 bases and J lost 9, with 11 bases in between. The CDR3 reads CASSQQRAGPQHF. The CDR3 DNA follows: TGCGCCAGCAGCCAACAAAGGGCGGGGCCCCAGCATTTT.

The V call is TRBV20-1, the J call TRBJ2-7; D is unresolved. The germline CDR1 and CDR2 sequences are DFQATT and SNEGSKA (reference sequence). Trimming pared 3 bases from V and 4 bases from J, leaving 7 bases between. CDR3 size: 11 residues. CDR3 in amino acids: CSASSRYEQYF. The CDR3 DNA sequence: TGCAGTGCTAGTAGTCGTTACGAGCAGTACTTC.

This clone was seen a handful of times. The J gene is TRBJ2-3, the V gene TRBV29-1, with D tentatively TRBD1 (5 bases). Germline V gene sequence: CDR1 SQVTM, CDR2 ANQGSEA. Deletions cut 7 bases from V and 5 bases from J, with 7 bases between. This CDR3 is built from 10 residues. The CDR3 nucleotides read TGCAGCGGGGGCCAAGATACGCAGTATTTT. This codes for CSGGQDTQYF.

The chain uses TRBV21-1 and TRBJ1-5. TRBV21-1 corresponds to a pseudogene. CDR3 size: 15 residues. CDR3 DNA: TGTGCCAGCAGCAAAGTGAGGAGCCGCAATCAGCCCCAGCATTTT. This gives the protein CASSKVRSRNQPQHF.

This clone was seen once. The genes are TRBV29-1 and TRBJ1-2; D is ambiguous. The V and J ends lost 1 base and 0 bases respectively, with 6 bases between them. Germline CDR1 is SQVTM and CDR2 is ANQGSEA. The CDR3 consists of 13 residues. The CDR3 DNA reads TGCAGCGTTGAAGGGATAGCTAACTATGGCTACACCTTC. The encoded protein is CSVEGIANYGYTF. Drawing the rest from reference TRBV29-1 and TRBJ1-2, the complete variable domain is SAVISQKPSRDICQRGTSLTIQCQVDSQVTMMFWYRQQPGQSLTLIATANQGSEATYESGFVIDKFPISRPNLTFSTLTVSNMSPEDSSIYLCSVEGIANYGYTFGSGTRLTVV.

The CDR3 is CASSLVLGLRSTEAFF. CDR3 nucleotide sequence: TGTGCCAGCAGCTTGGTTTTGGGTTTAAGGAGCACTGAAGCTTTCTTT. The chain combines TRBV5-5 with TRBJ1-1; D gene ambiguous. The CDR3 extends over 16 amino acids. Germline values: CDR1 SGHKS, CDR2 YYEKEE (reference sequence). Trimming shortened V by 0 bases and J by 4 bases, and 16 bases separated the two germline ends.

This clone appeared a single time. Other DNA sequences of this sample code for an identical CDR3. The chain couples TRBV5-4 to TRBJ2-7, with a tentative D call TRBD2 (5 bases). This CDR3 is built from 14 residues. Germline values: CDR1 SGHNT, CDR2 YYREEE (reference sequence). Trimming took 1 base from V and 0 from J, leaving 8 bases between them. This chain's CDR3 is CASSLRGTSYEQYF. For the CDR3, the DNA is TGTGCCAGCAGCTTGCGGGGAACCTCCTACGAGCAGTACTTC. Drawing the rest from reference TRBV5-4 and TRBJ2-7, the complete variable domain is ETGVTQSPTHLIKTRGQQVTLRCSSQSGHNTVSWYQQALGQGPQFIFQYYREEENGRGNFPPRFSGLQFPNYSSELNVNALELDDSALYLCASSLRGTSYEQYFGPGTRLTVT.

This clone has only a few counts. This chain connects TRBV28 to TRBJ2-3; D tentatively fits TRBD1 or TRBD2 (7 bases each). The V gene lost 0 bases and the J gene lost 1 base, with 11 bases spanning the gap. In germline, CDR1 is MDHEN, CDR2 SYDVKM. The CDR3 runs to 16 residues. The CDR3 spells CASSLWAGGGTDTQYF. As DNA, the CDR3 is TGTGCCAGCAGTTTATGGGCAGGGGGGGGCACAGATACGCAGTATTTT.

The chain carries TRBV29-1 and TRBJ2-2; tentatively, D is TRBD2 (6 bases). CDR3 length: 14 amino acids. Germline V lookup: CDR1 SQVTM, CDR2 ANQGSEA. Trimming took 6 bases from V and 8 from J, leaving 19 bases between them. The CDR3 DNA reads as TGCAGCGTCCTAGGACTATTCAAGGGGGGGGAGCTGTTTTTT. Protein sequence: CSVLGLFKGGELFF.

The sample holds a few counts of this clone. This chain links TRBV28 with TRBJ1-1; TRBD1 is a possible D gene (6 bases). The CDR3 covers 12 residues. V lost 8 bases and J lost 7, with 14 bases in between. Germline CDR1 reads MDHEN; CDR2 reads SYDVKM. The CDR3 coding sequence is TGTGCCAGCCAGGGGAATGTGAATGAAGCTTTCTTT. Translated, it gives CASQGNVNEAFF.